This TCR beta chain was captured by sequencing in a study of T cell repertoires in cytomegalovirus infection. Study-level background: The public TCR beta signatures pointed to both CMV infection and matching HLA type. Whole-study results and caveats: Totalled public TCR beta family frequency picked out people who carried CMV plus the relevant HLA. In two of eight donors, the top clonotype was HLA-C-restricted CMV-specific.

TCRdb re-analysed the reads in MiXCR, keeping a single row per CDR3 protein. This table has some 180,000 distinct CDR3 sequences, 8% to 10% appearing once. This clonotype was seen many times. Its specificity is not known. The CDR3 spans 14 residues. Germline CDR1 MGHRA, CDR2 YSYEKL. V lost 3 bases and J 2 bases, leaving 11 bases between the germline ends. Source material: PBMCs. The rearrangement joins TRBV4-1 to TRBJ2-7; D unresolved. This TCR derives from a human donor in good health (CMV status not recorded). Some clones in this sample may be carry-over from other donors' samples. CDR3 region: CASSHPGRAYEQYF. In nucleotides, the CDR3 is TGCGCCAGCAGCCACCCGGGCAGAGCCTACGAGCAGTACTTC.